A selection of T cell receptor beta chains follows, all from one sample in a study of blood T cells in healthy people across ages. One entry per CDR3 protein results from TCRdb running MiXCR on the 5' RACE reads. The sample includes approximately 900,000 distinct CDR3 sequences, roughly 29% of them seen just once. These data were likewise used in another study, on T cells of mothers and their children.

The sample comprised blood. All receptors derive from a middle-aged woman in good health. CDR3s include the opening cysteine and the closing phenylalanine or tryptophan. Each record gives: CDR3 length, J gene, V gene, CDR3 protein.

length: 14
J: NA
V: TRBV12-3/TRBV12-4
CDR3: CASSWSSGSDEQYF

length: 14
J: TRBJ1-2
V: TRBV12-3/TRBV12-4
CDR3: CASSGTGLNYGYTF

length: 17
J: TRBJ1-2
V: TRBV15
CDR3: CATSRDVGGREAEGYTF

length: 15
J: TRBJ2-1
V: TRBV7-2
CDR3: CASSLAGDGYNEQFF

length: 13
J: TRBJ1-2
V: TRBV2
CDR3: CASRVASNYGYTF

length: 18
J: TRBJ2-5
V: TRBV11-2
CDR3: CASSPFVFREPARETQYF

length: 15
J: TRBJ2-1
V: TRBV2
CDR3: CASNRDTARDNEQFF

length: 15
J: TRBJ2-5
V: TRBV20-1
CDR3: CSARESGGAYNEQYF

length: 14
J: TRBJ2-7
V: TRBV6-1
CDR3: CASSATRGSYEQYF

length: 16
J: TRBJ1-4
V: TRBV5-1
CDR3: CASSAGTGATNEKLFF

length: 15
J: TRBJ1-4
V: TRBV20-1
CDR3: CSARATGGTNEKLFF

length: 12
J: TRBJ1-2
V: TRBV20-1
CDR3: CSAGRVNYGYTF

length: 13
J: TRBJ2-7
V: TRBV9
CDR3: CASSVGVGLEQYF

length: 13
J: TRBJ2-7
V: TRBV20-1
CDR3: CSANRDPIREQYF

length: 13
J: TRBJ1-1
V: TRBV5-4
CDR3: CASSPRGTQKAFF

length: 14
J: TRBJ2-1
V: TRBV20-1
CDR3: CSARVGGTYNEQFF

length: 14
J: TRBJ2-1
V: TRBV7-2
CDR3: CASSLSLFYNEQFF

length: 15
J: TRBJ2-4
V: TRBV28
CDR3: CASSPFGGVAGEQYF

length: 16
J: TRBJ2-3
V: TRBV6-5
CDR3: CASSYGTAGHTDTQYF

length: 11
J: TRBJ1-2
V: TRBV29-1
CDR3: CSVERGSGYTF

length: 13
J: TRBJ1-4
V: TRBV5-1
CDR3: CASSLREGEKLFF

length: 13
J: TRBJ2-2
V: TRBV29-1
CDR3: CSVEQGAAGELFF

length: 13
J: TRBJ1-1
V: TRBV27
CDR3: CASSTGTVTEAFF

length: 16
J: TRBJ1-2
V: TRBV18
CDR3: CASSPSWGRQGIGYTF

length: 16
J: TRBJ2-5
V: TRBV7-2
CDR3: CASSLKPSKYQETQYF

length: 13
J: TRBJ2-7
V: TRBV4-2
CDR3: CASSQPGNYEQYF

length: 13
J: TRBJ1-2
V: TRBV6-5
CDR3: CASRTGGVYGYTF

length: 17
J: TRBJ2-1
V: TRBV5-1
CDR3: CASSLGSGWGSYNEQFF

length: 15
J: TRBJ2-4
V: TRBV25-1
CDR3: CASGEFQGLRNIQYF

length: 15
J: TRBJ1-1
V: TRBV3-1
CDR3: CASSPFGGVNTEAFF

length: 13
J: NA
V: TRBV7-2
CDR3: CASSLVVKTEQYF

length: 14
J: TRBJ2-4
V: TRBV9
CDR3: CASSGRGPKNIQYF

length: 16
J: TRBJ2-5
V: TRBV5-1
CDR3: CASSSPEKRGGKTQYF

length: 14
J: TRBJ2-7
V: TRBV7-2
CDR3: CANSLRQGEYEQYF

length: 13
J: TRBJ2-5
V: TRBV27
CDR3: CASSLTETETQYF

length: 15
J: TRBJ2-1
V: TRBV27
CDR3: CASSFPGLAGDEQFF

length: 14
J: TRBJ2-3
V: TRBV18
CDR3: CASSPPEGQRAQYF

length: 13
J: TRBJ2-5
V: TRBV18
CDR3: CASSPNSGETQYF

length: 14
J: TRBJ2-3
V: TRBV2
CDR3: CASSEQQVTDTQYF

length: 15
J: TRBJ2-1
V: TRBV7-8
CDR3: CASSQLSGGHNEQFF

length: 14
J: TRBJ1-1
V: TRBV20-1
CDR3: CGGGQGSSNTEAFF

length: 13
J: TRBJ1-1
V: TRBV12-5
CDR3: CTSGFGFYTEAFF